The next 18 T cell receptor beta chains were all read from a single sample in a study of TIL therapy for anti-PD-1-resistant metastatic lung cancer (dated by TCRdb to the early 2020s). TCR beta CDR3 regions were amplified from genomic DNA by bias-controlled multiplex PCR with the immunoSEQ v3 hsTCRB kit. TCRdb took this table from immuneACCESS and kept in-frame rearrangements with V and J called. Such tables lack part of the clones; where checked against another copy, unresolved V genes explain under half of the gap, and the rest is unexplained. Recorded for this sample are 95,000 or so clones; approximately 65% of them occurred a single time. The top ten hold approximately 11% of the sample. The sample's time point label, decoded: pre-treatment sample, taken before nivolumab and TIL therapy. Baseline tumor samples were excised metastases, mostly pleural nodules or supraclavicular lymph nodes, from the same resection used to grow TIL.

Specimen: tumor tissue, collected at baseline. These receptors all stem from a person aged 25-79 years with non-small cell lung cancer.

The CDR3 coding sequence is TGTGCCAGCAGTTTATCCCGGACCTTGGGAAACACCATATATTTT. Translation: CASSLSRTLGNTIYF. The rearrangement joins TRBV28 to TRBJ1-3; D is unclear. The germline V gene has CDR1 MDHEN and CDR2 SYDVKM. Trimming took off 1 base at V and 4 bases at J, with 11 bases between the two ends. CDR3 length equals 15 residues. Supplemented by reference TRBV28 and TRBJ1-3, the full variable domain reads DVKVTQSSRYLVKRTGEKVFLECVQDMDHENMFWYRQDPGLGLRLIYFSYDVKMKEKGDIPEGYSVSREKKERFSLILESASTNQTSMYLCASSLSRTLGNTIYFGEGSWLTVV.

The chain combines TRBV24-1 with TRBJ2-1; 12 bases fit TRBD1. J was trimmed by 8 bases and V by 4 bases; bases with no gene match: 11. This CDR3 spans 17 amino acids. Germline V gene data show CDR1 as KGHDR and CDR2 as SFDVKD. CDR3 nucleotides: TGTGCCACCAGTGACCCCCCGGGACAGGGGGCGGGTGATGAGCAGTTCTTC. Encoded protein: CATSDPPGQGAGDEQFF.

This chain uses TRBV29-1 with TRBJ2-3; TRBD2 matches 7 bases. The CDR3 is 14 amino acids. Germline-derived CDR1 and CDR2 are SQVTM and ANQGSEA. CDR3 nucleotides: TGCAGTGCTTCCTTAGCGGGTGGTTCAGATACGCAGTATTTT. This gives the protein CSASLAGGSDTQYF.

The J gene is TRBJ1-1, the V gene TRBV5-1, with D hard to call. Germline CDR1 is SGHRS and CDR2 is YFSETQ. Trimming cost V 0 bases and J 3 bases, with 6 bases left between them. The CDR3 length is 13 residues. CDR3 nucleotide sequence: TGCGCCAGCAGCTTGGCCACGTACACTGAAGCTTTCTTT. This gives the protein CASSLATYTEAFF.

This clone came up a few times. The chain employs TRBV7-9 and TRBJ1-1, with a weak D call TRBD1 (5 bases). Per the germline V gene, CDR1 is SEHNR and CDR2 is FQNEAQ (reference sequence). Trimming stripped 4 bases from V and 11 bases from J, with 29 bases between. The length of the CDR3 is 17 residues. CDR3 region: CASSSLTIEGKSGGAFF. The CDR3 DNA reads as TGTGCCAGCAGCTCCCTTACGATAGAAGGTAAGAGCGGGGGGGCTTTCTTT.

This chain links TRBV12-3 or TRBV12-4 with TRBJ1-1; no clear D. V gave up 3 bases and J gave up 5 bases, with 7 bases separating them. The CDR3 contains 12 residues. DNA of the CDR3: TGTGCCAGCAGTTTCATCGGGACTGAAGCTTTCTTT. It is translated as CASSFIGTEAFF.

The chain links TRBV7-9 to TRBJ2-3, with 8 bases matching TRBD2. Germline assignment: CDR1 SEHNR and CDR2 FQNEAQ (reference sequence). The junction had 11 bases not matched to a gene; V was cut back by 8 bases and J by 4 bases. The CDR3 runs 15 residues. The CDR3 protein is CASRRQGREADTQYF. In DNA, the CDR3 is TGTGCCAGCCGCCGGCAAGGGCGGGAGGCAGATACGCAGTATTTT.

This chain links TRBV3-1 (or the pseudogene TRBV3-2) with TRBJ2-5; 10 bases fit TRBD1. CDR3 length: 15 residues. Germline CDR1 and CDR2: LGHDT and YNNKEL (reference sequence). J was trimmed by 2 bases and V by 3 bases; bases with no gene match: 3. The CDR3 protein is CASSQGQGRQETQYF. The CDR3 coding sequence is TGTGCCAGCAGCCAGGGACAGGGGAGGCAAGAGACCCAGTACTTC.

The chain couples TRBV18 to TRBJ2-3, with TRBD1 matching 10 bases. The V gene's germline CDR1 is KGHSH and CDR2 LQKENI. V was pared by 5 bases and J by 4 bases, with 6 bases of the junction left unmatched. There are 15 residues in the CDR3. In DNA form, the CDR3 reads TGTGCCAGCTCAACCCGACAGGGGGCCCCAGATACGCAGTATTTT. Translating gives CASSTRQGAPDTQYF.

This clone has just a few counts. The rearrangement joins TRBV30 to TRBJ1-4, with D possibly matching TRBD1 (5 bases). Looked up from germline, CDR1 is GTSNPN and CDR2 is SVGIG (reference sequence). There are 14 residues in the CDR3. Trimming took 2 bases from V and 5 from J, leaving 12 bases between them. The CDR3 spells CAWSLDSPNEKLFF. The CDR3 DNA reads TGTGCCTGGAGTCTTGACAGTCCAAATGAAAAACTGTTTTTT.

The chain recombines TRBV19 with TRBJ2-1, with unresolved D. Trimming took 1 base from V and 5 from J, leaving 9 bases between them. The germline V gene encodes CDR1 LNHDA and CDR2 SQIVND (reference sequence). CDR3 size: 14 residues. As DNA, the CDR3 is TGTGCCAGTAGTATAGGGAAGGCCCACAATGAGCAGTTCTTC. This encodes CASSIGKAHNEQFF.

This clone was seen a few times. This chain links TRBV28 with TRBJ2-2; no clear D gene. Deletions cut 4 bases from V and 5 bases from J, with 14 bases between. Germline values: CDR1 MDHEN, CDR2 SYDVKM. The length of the CDR3 is 15 residues. CDR3 sequence reads: CASSWDPMSTGELFF. The CDR3 DNA sequence: TGTGCCAGCAGTTGGGATCCTATGTCAACCGGGGAGCTGTTTTTT.

This CDR3 is CAISPPGGSYEQYF. As DNA, the CDR3 is TGTGCCATCAGTCCTCCGGGAGGTTCCTACGAGCAGTACTTC. V gene TRBV10-3 combines with J gene TRBJ2-7; 7 positions match TRBD2. The CDR3 is made up of 14 amino acids. Germline CDR1 reads ENHRY; CDR2 reads SYGVKD. With 5 bases clipped from V and 1 base from J, the junction kept 5 bases outside the gene matches.

The chain uses TRBV5-1 and TRBJ2-5; D is uncertain. Germline CDR1 is SGHRS and CDR2 is YFSETQ. This CDR3 spans 15 amino acids. Trimming took 4 bases from V and 1 from J, leaving 14 bases between them. In nucleotides, the CDR3 is TGCGCCAGCAGCACCCGAGGACGGACCCAAGAGACCCAGTACTTC. This sequence encodes CASSTRGRTQETQYF.

The CDR3 DNA reads as TGTGCCTGGAGTGAGAGCGAAAAACTGTTTTTT. Its protein is CAWSESEKLFF. V usage is TRBV30 and J usage is TRBJ1-4; D unclear. The CDR3 length is 11 residues. Per the germline V gene, CDR1 is GTSNPN and CDR2 is SVGIG (reference sequence). V lost 1 base to trimming and J lost 8 bases, with 5 bases between them.

The genes are TRBV5-1 and TRBJ1-3; 7 bases agree with TRBD1. This CDR3 spans 16 amino acids. Per the germline V gene, CDR1 is SGHRS and CDR2 is YFSETQ. The V segment lost 4 bases and the J segment 4 bases; nucleotides outside the gene matches: 11. The CDR3 nucleotides read TGCGCCAGCAGCGAGACAGGGAGATGGCAGGGAAACACCATATATTTT. Its translation is CASSETGRWQGNTIYF.

The V gene is TRBV6-2 or TRBV6-3, the J gene TRBJ1-5; D not resolved. The germline V gene has CDR1 MNHEY and CDR2 SVGEGT. V was shortened by 5 bases and J by 5 bases, with 13 bases between the two germline ends. The CDR3 runs 14 residues. In DNA form, the CDR3 reads TGTGCCAGCAGTCAAGCTTACGTAGATCAGCCCCAGCATTTT. It specifies CASSQAYVDQPQHF.

Details on this clone: Different DNA sequences within this sample yield the same CDR3. This chain links TRBV5-1 with TRBJ1-4; the match to TRBD1 covers 8 bases. J gave up 5 bases and V 5 bases, and 8 bases lay outside the gene matches. Germline V gene lookup returns CDR1 SGHRS and CDR2 YFSETQ. This CDR3 comprises 15 residues. The CDR3 protein is CASSSTGATNEKLFF. In nucleotides, the CDR3 is TGCGCCAGCAGTTCGACAGGGGCCACAAATGAAAAACTGTTTTTT.